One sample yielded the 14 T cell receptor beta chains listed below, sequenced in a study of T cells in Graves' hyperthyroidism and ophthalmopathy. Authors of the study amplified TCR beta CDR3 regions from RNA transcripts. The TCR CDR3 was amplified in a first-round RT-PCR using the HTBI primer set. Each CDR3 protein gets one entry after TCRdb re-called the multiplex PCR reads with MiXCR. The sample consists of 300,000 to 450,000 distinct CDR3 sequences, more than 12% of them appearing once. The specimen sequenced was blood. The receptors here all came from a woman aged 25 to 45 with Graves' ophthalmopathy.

DNA of the CDR3: TGTGCCAGCAGCGACGGGGGGGCCTGGAAAGAGACCCAGTACTTC. It yields the protein CASSDGGAWKETQYF. The J gene is TRBJ2-5, the V gene TRBV11-3; 8 bases are a match to TRBD2. Trimming cost V 5 bases and J 3 bases; bases outside gene matches: 8. This CDR3 comprises 15 residues. CDR1 is SGHNT and CDR2 is YENEEA in the germline V gene.

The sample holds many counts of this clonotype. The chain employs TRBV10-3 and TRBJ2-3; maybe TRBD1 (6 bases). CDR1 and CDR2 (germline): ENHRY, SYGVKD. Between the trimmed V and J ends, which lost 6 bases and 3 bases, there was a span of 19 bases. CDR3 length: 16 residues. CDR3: CAIRSQGIAKTDTQYF. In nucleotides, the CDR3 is TGTGCCATCAGGAGCCAGGGGATAGCAAAGACAGATACGCAGTATTTT.

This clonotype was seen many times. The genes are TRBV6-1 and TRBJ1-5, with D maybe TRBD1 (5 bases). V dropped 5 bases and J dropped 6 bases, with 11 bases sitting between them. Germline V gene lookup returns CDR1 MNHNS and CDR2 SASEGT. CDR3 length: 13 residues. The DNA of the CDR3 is TGTGCCAGCAGTTATGACACAGGTCAGCCCCAGCATTTT. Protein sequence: CASSYDTGQPQHF.

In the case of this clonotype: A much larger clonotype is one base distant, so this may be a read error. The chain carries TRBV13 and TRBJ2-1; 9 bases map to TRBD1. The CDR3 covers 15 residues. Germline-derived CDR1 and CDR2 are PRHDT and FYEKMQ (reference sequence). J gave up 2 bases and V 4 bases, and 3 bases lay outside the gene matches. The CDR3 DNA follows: TGTGCCAGCAGCTCCCGACAGGGGGCCTACAATGAGCAGTTCTTC. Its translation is CASSSRQGAYNEQFF.

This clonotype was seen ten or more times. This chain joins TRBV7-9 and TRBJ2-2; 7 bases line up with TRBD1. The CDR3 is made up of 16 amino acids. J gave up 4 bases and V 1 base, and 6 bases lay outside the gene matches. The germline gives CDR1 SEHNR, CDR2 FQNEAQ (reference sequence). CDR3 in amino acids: CASSLVGGVSTGELFF. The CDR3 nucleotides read TGTGCCAGCAGCTTAGTAGGGGGCGTGAGCACCGGGGAGCTGTTTTTT. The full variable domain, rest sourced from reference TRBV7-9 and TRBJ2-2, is DTGVSQNPRHKITKRGQNVTFRCDPISEHNRLYWYRQTLGQGPEFLTYFQNEAQLEKSRLLSDRFSAERPKGSFSTLEIQRTEQGDSAMYLCASSLVGGVSTGELFFGEGSRLTVL.

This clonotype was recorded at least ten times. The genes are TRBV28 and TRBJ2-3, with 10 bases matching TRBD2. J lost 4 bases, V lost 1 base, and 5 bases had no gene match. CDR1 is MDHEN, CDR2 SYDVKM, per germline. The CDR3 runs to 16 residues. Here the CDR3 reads CASSLFTAGGPDTQYF. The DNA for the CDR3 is TGTGCCAGCAGTTTATTTACAGCGGGGGGGCCAGATACGCAGTATTTT.

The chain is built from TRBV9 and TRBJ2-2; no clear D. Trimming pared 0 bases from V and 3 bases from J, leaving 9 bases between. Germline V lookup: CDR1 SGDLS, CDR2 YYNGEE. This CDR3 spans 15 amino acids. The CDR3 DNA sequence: TGTGCCAGCAGCGTAGTAGTCGGAGACACCGGGGAGCTGTTTTTT. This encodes CASSVVVGDTGELFF.

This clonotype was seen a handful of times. This CDR3 reads CASSYGEDYNEQFF. The CDR3 DNA follows: TGTGCCAGCAGTTACGGGGAGGACTACAATGAGCAGTTCTTC. This rearrangement joins TRBV6-5 to TRBJ2-1, with D tentatively TRBD2 (6 bases). V lost 2 bases and J lost 3, with 8 bases in between. In germline, CDR1 is MNHEY, CDR2 SVGAGI. CDR3 size: 14 residues.

Here the CDR3 reads CASSWREEGYTF. CDR3 DNA: TGTGCCAGCAGCTGGAGAGAGGAGGGCTACACCTTC. J is TRBJ1-2 and V is TRBV7-9; D not resolved. Germline values: CDR1 SEHNR, CDR2 FQNEAQ (reference sequence). Trimming removed 4 bases from V and 8 bases from J, with 11 bases in between. The CDR3 has 12 amino acids.

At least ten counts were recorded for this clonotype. CDR3 sequence reads: CASSPADTQYF. The CDR3 nucleotides read TGTGCCAGCAGCCCCGCAGATACGCAGTATTTT. The chain recombines TRBV7-9 with TRBJ2-3; D gene unclear. The length of the CDR3 is 11 residues. Germline assignment: CDR1 SEHNR and CDR2 FQNEAQ (reference sequence). Trimming pared 5 bases from V and 4 bases from J, leaving 4 bases between.

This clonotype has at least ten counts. For the CDR3, the DNA is TGTGCCAGCAGTTCCTCAGGGGTTAGTGAGCAGTACTTC. This gives the protein CASSSSGVSEQYF. V and J are TRBV6-1 and TRBJ2-7, with D possibly being TRBD1 (6 bases). Trimming pared 5 bases from V and 7 bases from J, leaving 15 bases between. CDR1 MNHNS and CDR2 SASEGT come from the germline V gene. This CDR3 is built from 13 residues.

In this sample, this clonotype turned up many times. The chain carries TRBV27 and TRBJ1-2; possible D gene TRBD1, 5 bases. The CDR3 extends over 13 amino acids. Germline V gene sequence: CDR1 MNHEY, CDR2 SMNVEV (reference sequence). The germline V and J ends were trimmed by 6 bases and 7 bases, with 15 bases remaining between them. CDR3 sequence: CASSRREFGGYTF. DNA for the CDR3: TGTGCCAGCAGCCGCAGGGAATTCGGTGGCTACACCTTC.

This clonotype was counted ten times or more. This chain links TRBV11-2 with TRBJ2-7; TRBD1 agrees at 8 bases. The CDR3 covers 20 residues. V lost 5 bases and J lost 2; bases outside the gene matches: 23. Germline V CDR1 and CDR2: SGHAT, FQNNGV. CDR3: CASSVTLLVQGGQTTYEQYF. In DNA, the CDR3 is TGTGCCAGCAGCGTCACTCTACTGGTACAGGGGGGACAGACGACCTACGAGCAGTACTTC.

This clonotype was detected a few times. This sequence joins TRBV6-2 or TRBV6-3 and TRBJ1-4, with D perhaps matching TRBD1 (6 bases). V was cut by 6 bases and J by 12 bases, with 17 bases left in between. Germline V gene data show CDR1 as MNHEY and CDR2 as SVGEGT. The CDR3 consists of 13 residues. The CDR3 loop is CASSRIPGEELFF. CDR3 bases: TGTGCCAGCAGCCGCATTCCAGGGGAAGAACTGTTTTTT.